Shown below are 6 T cell receptor beta chains from a single sample sequenced in a study of T cell responses to AZD1222 COVID-19 vaccine. Profiling relied on immunoSEQ multiplex PCR, and the TCRdb table lists in-frame clones only, not all of them. The data hold around 150,000 clones, with about 91% observed a single time. The specimen comprised peripheral blood, sampled on day 0 of AZD1222 vaccination. These receptors were obtained from an adult in good health.

V gene TRBV27 combines with J gene TRBJ1-1; tentative D call: TRBD1 (6 bases). Germline-derived CDR1 and CDR2 are MNHEY and SMNVEV (reference sequence). Deletions cut 6 bases from V and 3 bases from J, with 17 bases between. CDR3 length equals 15 residues. The DNA of the CDR3 is TGTGCCAGCAGGTATGACAAAGGGGGATACACTGAAGCTTTCTTT. Translation: CASRYDKGGYTEAFF.

Note on this clone: The junction shows a germline mismatch at one end, possibly a read error. The V gene is TRBV19, the J gene TRBJ1-1, with a possible D match to TRBD1 (6 bases). The CDR3 consists of 14 residues. Germline V gene sequence: CDR1 LNHDA, CDR2 SQIVND (reference sequence). CDR3 amino acids: CASSIPGGRQEAFF. The CDR3 bases are TGTGCCAGCAGTATACCTGGGGGGCGGCAGGAAGCTTTCTTT.

This chain links TRBV12-3 or TRBV12-4 with TRBJ2-1; D possibly corresponds to TRBD2 (6 bases). The CDR3 contains 13 residues. Trimming stripped 3 bases from V and 7 bases from J, with 10 bases between. In DNA, the CDR3 is TGTGCCAGCAGTTTCCGGGACTGGAATGAGCAGTTCTTC. Amino acid sequence: CASSFRDWNEQFF.

This clone occurred once. This sample includes further DNA sequences coding for the same CDR3. J is TRBJ1-5 and V is TRBV19, with D possibly TRBD1 on 5 matching bases. Trimming took off 4 bases at V and 3 bases at J, with 10 bases between the two ends. The CDR3 consists of 14 residues. Germline V gene lookup returns CDR1 LNHDA and CDR2 SQIVND (reference sequence). CDR3 sequence (DNA): TGTGCCAGTAGTACTCAGGGTTACAATCAGCCCCAGCATTTT. Protein: CASSTQGYNQPQHF.

This rearrangement joins TRBV6-2 or TRBV6-3 to TRBJ1-5; TRBD1 matches at 10 bases. Germline values: CDR1 MNHEY, CDR2 SVGEGT. The CDR3 spans 17 residues. V lost 4 bases, J lost 2 bases, and 8 bases stayed unmatched. This chain's CDR3 is CASSSGSGQGRNQPQHF. The CDR3 bases are TGTGCCAGCAGTTCGGGATCGGGACAGGGGCGCAATCAGCCCCAGCATTTT.

The chain is built from TRBV7-8 and TRBJ2-1, with D possibly being TRBD1 or TRBD2 (5 bases each). Trimming stripped 7 bases from V and 5 bases from J, with 15 bases between. The CDR3 is made up of 14 amino acids. CDR1 and CDR2 (germline): SGHVS, FQNEAQ. CDR3 sequence reads: CASTEARGDNEQFF. Written as DNA, the CDR3 is TGTGCCAGCACGGAGGCTAGGGGAGACAATGAGCAGTTCTTC.